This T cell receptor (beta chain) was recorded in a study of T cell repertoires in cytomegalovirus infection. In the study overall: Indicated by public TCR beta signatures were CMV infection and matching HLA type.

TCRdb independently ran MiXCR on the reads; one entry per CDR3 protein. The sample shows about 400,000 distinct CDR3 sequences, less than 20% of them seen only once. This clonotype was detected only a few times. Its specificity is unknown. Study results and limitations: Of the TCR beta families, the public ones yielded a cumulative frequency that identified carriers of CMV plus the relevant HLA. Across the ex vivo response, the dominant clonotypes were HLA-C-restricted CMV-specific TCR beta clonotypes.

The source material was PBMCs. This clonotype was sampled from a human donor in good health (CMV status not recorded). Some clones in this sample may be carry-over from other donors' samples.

CDR3: CASSQEERSHEQYF. The CDR3 DNA reads as TGTGCCAGCAGCCAAGAAGAGCGATCCCACGAGCAGTACTTC. The chain recombines TRBV4-2 with TRBJ2-7; D gene unclear. The CDR3 loop spans 14 amino acids. Germline-derived CDR1 and CDR2 are LGHNA and YNFKEQ. The V and J ends lost 0 bases and 5 bases respectively, with 11 bases between them.